The 13 T cell receptor beta chains given below trace back to one sample, sequenced in a study of T cells in localized non-small cell lung cancer. The repertoire was sequenced with immunoSEQ multiplex PCR; TCRdb's copy has only in-frame clones and lacks some. The sample has some 5,100 clones; more than 25% are singletons. The sample in question was lung tumor tissue, obtained before any cancer treatment. The receptors were sampled from a female donor older than 55 with stage I lung adenocarcinoma.

V gene TRBV5-1 combines with J gene TRBJ1-4; D is uncertain. Germline loops: CDR1 SGHRS, CDR2 YFSETQ. The CDR3 is 15 amino acids. The V end lost 0 bases, the J end lost 5 bases, and 11 bases lay between the germline ends. Here the CDR3 reads CASSLGVGKNEKLFF. The CDR3 nucleotides read TGCGCCAGCAGCTTGGGTGTGGGAAAGAATGAAAAACTGTTTTTT.

The chain recombines TRBV14 with TRBJ2-2; TRBD1 might be the D (5 bases). This CDR3 is built from 17 residues. Germline loops: CDR1 SGHDN, CDR2 FVKESK. V lost 1 base and J lost 4, with 16 bases in between. The CDR3 coding sequence is TGTGCCAGCAGCCAAGTTGCTGCCAGGGCGGTCACCGGGGAGCTGTTTTTT. The encoded protein is CASSQVAARAVTGELFF.

This clone is labeled medium-sized. The V and J genes are TRBV11-3 and TRBJ2-7, with 9 bases lining up with TRBD2. V was pared by 7 bases and J by 6 bases, with 13 bases of the junction left unmatched. This CDR3 region has 15 residues. CDR1 and CDR2 from the germline V gene are SGHNT and YENEEA. The CDR3 region is CASTGAGGGSGEQYF. The CDR3 nucleotides are TGTGCCAGCACGGGGGCGGGAGGGGGCAGCGGCGAGCAGTACTTC.

This clone was recorded a few times. This sequence joins TRBV10-1 and TRBJ2-2, with 10 bases matching TRBD2. Germline CDR1 is WNHNN and CDR2 is SYGVQD (reference sequence). The CDR3 length is 14 residues. The CDR3 bases are TGCCCCAATCCCCTAGCGGGAGCCACCGGGGAGCTGTTTTTT. It translates to CPNPLAGATGELFF.

V usage is TRBV28 and J usage is TRBJ1-5; 10 bases map to TRBD1. This CDR3 comprises 16 residues. J lost 0 bases, V lost 7 bases, and 6 bases had no gene match. Germline-derived CDR1 and CDR2 are MDHEN and SYDVKM. CDR3 nucleotide sequence: TGTGCCAGCATCCGGGACAGGGGCCATAGCAATCAGCCCCAGCATTTT. The encoded protein is CASIRDRGHSNQPQHF.

This clone was counted only a few times. V and J are TRBV11-3 and TRBJ1-1, with a weak D call TRBD1 (5 bases). The germline gives CDR1 SGHNT, CDR2 YENEEA. The CDR3 length is 15 residues. With 3 bases removed from V and 4 bases from J, the gap between germline ends came to 15 bases. The CDR3 sequence: CASSFHSGTGTEAFF. CDR3 nucleotide sequence: TGTGCCAGCAGCTTTCATTCCGGGACGGGCACTGAAGCTTTCTTT. Full variable domain (rest looked up from reference TRBV11-3 and TRBJ1-1): EAGVVQSPRYKIIEKKQPVAFWCNPISGHNTLYWYLQNLGQGPELLIRYENEEAVDDSQLPKDRFSAERLKGVDSTLKIQPAELGDSAVYLCASSFHSGTGTEAFFGQGTRLTVV.

J is TRBJ1-6 and V is TRBV7-2, with D perhaps matching TRBD1 (6 bases). The CDR3 is made up of 13 amino acids. V was shortened by 5 bases and J by 7 bases, with 9 bases between the two germline ends. Germline-derived CDR1 and CDR2 are SGHTA and FQGNSA. CDR3 protein: CASSPDRNSPLHF. CDR3 nucleotide sequence: TGTGCCAGCAGCCCGGACAGAAATTCACCCCTCCACTTT.

This clone has just a few counts. The rearrangement uses TRBV6-8 and TRBJ1-6; weak D call: TRBD1 (5 bases). CDR1 and CDR2 (germline): MNHGY, SAAAGT. The V and J ends lost 4 bases and 6 bases respectively, with 13 bases between them. This CDR3 is built from 15 residues. CDR3 protein: CASSFPGRINSPLHF. CDR3 sequence (DNA): TGTGCCAGCAGTTTCCCGGGACGGATTAATTCACCCCTCCACTTT.

The gene calls are TRBV6-8 and TRBJ1-2; D might be TRBD1 (5 bases). The germline V and J ends were trimmed by 2 bases and 4 bases, with 11 bases remaining between them. Germline-derived CDR1 and CDR2 are MNHGY and SAAAGT. The CDR3 loop spans 14 amino acids. CDR3 DNA: TGTGCCAGCAGTTACGGGGGGGGGACCTATGGCTACACCTTC. As protein: CASSYGGGTYGYTF.

The J gene is TRBJ2-3, the V gene TRBV16; 8 nucleotides agree with TRBD1. J gave up 5 bases and V 2 bases, and 6 bases lay outside the gene matches. Germline CDR1 reads KGHSY; CDR2 reads FQNENV. CDR3 length: 15 residues. DNA of the CDR3: TGTGCCAGCAGCCAAGACAGGGGTCCAGGAGATACGCAGTATTTT. It translates to CASSQDRGPGDTQYF.

The V call is TRBV19, the J call TRBJ2-1; maybe TRBD2 (6 bases). V lost 3 bases and J lost 0, with 12 bases in between. The CDR3 length is 16 residues. Germline CDR1 and CDR2: LNHDA and SQIVND (reference sequence). The CDR3 spells CASSIVAVSSYNEQFF. The DNA for the CDR3 is TGTGCCAGTAGTATTGTAGCGGTGAGCTCCTACAATGAGCAGTTCTTC.

The gene calls are TRBV7-6 and TRBJ2-7; TRBD1 aligns across 7 bases. The CDR3 is 16 residues long. Germline V gives CDR1 SGHVS, CDR2 FNYEAQ. Trimming removed 2 bases from V and 3 bases from J; junction bases left unmatched: 10. The CDR3, as DNA: TGTGCCAGCAGCTTAACCCCCGACAGGGCCAACTACGAGCAGTACTTC. Protein sequence: CASSLTPDRANYEQYF.

V gene TRBV6-8 combines with J gene TRBJ1-1; D is unclear. The CDR3 loop spans 14 amino acids. V was clipped by 2 bases and J by 8 bases, with 15 bases between them. Looked up from germline, CDR1 is MNHGY and CDR2 is SAAAGT. CDR3 coding DNA: TGTGCCAGCAGTTACCCGACGGCTAGTCCAGAAGCTTTCTTT. Protein sequence: CASSYPTASPEAFF.